The 8 T cell receptor beta chains below all came from one sample that was sequenced in a study of human T cells and chemical hapten exposure. Via MiXCR, TCRdb re-called the RACE reads, giving one row per CDR3 protein. The table includes about 180,000 distinct CDR3 sequences, approximately 29% detected once. Stated time point: pre-sensitization, week 0. Described treatment: therapeutic diphenylcyclopropenone sensitization with weekly scalp DPC. The source material was whole blood, sampled in connection with sensitization to the hapten diphenylcyclopropenone (DPC). The source of these receptors is a woman aged 25-40 years with alopecia areata. Some clones in this sample may be carry-over from other donors' samples.

The chain uses TRBV7-2 and TRBJ2-7, with TRBD2 matching over 11 bases. Germline values: CDR1 SGHTA, CDR2 FQGNSA. This CDR3 contains 15 residues. The junction had 5 bases not matched to a gene; V was cut back by 3 bases and J by 4 bases. CDR3: CASSFTGTSGYEQYF. The DNA of the CDR3 is TGTGCCAGCAGCTTTACCGGGACTAGCGGTTACGAGCAGTACTTC.

The chain links TRBV12-3 or TRBV12-4 to TRBJ2-5; no firm D call. The CDR3 extends over 13 amino acids. V dropped 1 base and J dropped 5 bases, with 8 bases sitting between them. In nucleotides, the CDR3 is TGTGCCAGCAGTTTAGTCGTTTCGGAGACCCAGTACTTC. Translated, it gives CASSLVVSETQYF.

The V gene is TRBV29-1, the J gene TRBJ2-5, with D uncertain. Germline CDR1 is SQVTM and CDR2 is ANQGSEA. Trimming cost V 5 bases and J 2 bases, with 12 bases left between them. The CDR3 loop spans 13 amino acids. The DNA of the CDR3 is TGCAGCGTTCGAGGCCTGCCGCAAGAGACCCAGTACTTC. Encoded protein: CSVRGLPQETQYF. Based on the CDR3 plus reference TRBV29-1 and TRBJ2-5, the full variable domain is SAVISQKPSRDICQRGTSLTIQCQVDSQVTMMFWYRQQPGQSLTLIATANQGSEATYESGFVIDKFPISRPNLTFSTLTVSNMSPEDSSIYLCSVRGLPQETQYFGPGTRLLVL.

This chain uses TRBV19 with TRBJ2-2; 7 positions match TRBD1. CDR3 length equals 14 residues. V trimming: 9 bases; J trimming: 4 bases; junction bases outside the gene matches: 8. Germline-derived CDR1 and CDR2 are LNHDA and SQIVND (reference sequence). The CDR3 loop is CASLGQAGTGELFF. CDR3 in DNA: TGTGCCAGCCTCGGACAGGCGGGCACCGGGGAGCTGTTTTTT.

This clonotype was recorded a few times. The chain joins TRBV28 to TRBJ1-1; D unclear. Per germline, CDR1 MDHEN and CDR2 SYDVKM. The V gene lost 6 bases and the J gene lost 2 bases, with 10 bases spanning the gap. The length of the CDR3 is 13 residues. The CDR3 DNA sequence: TGTGCCAGCAGCCGAGGGATAAACACTGAAGCTTTCTTT. This codes for CASSRGINTEAFF.

The rearrangement links TRBV6-1 to TRBJ1-1; maybe TRBD1 (6 bases). This CDR3 contains 20 residues. Trimming took 0 bases from V and 2 from J, leaving 25 bases between them. In germline, CDR1 is MNHNS, CDR2 SASEGT. The CDR3, as DNA: TGTGCCAGCAGTGAAGCGCGGGGGACACAAGGTGGGCCGACAAACACTGAAGCTTTCTTT. It translates to CASSEARGTQGGPTNTEAFF.

This clonotype was detected many times. The genes are TRBV5-1 and TRBJ2-5; the D gene is possibly TRBD2 (6 bases). The CDR3 contains 16 residues. V was cut by 0 bases and J by 3 bases, with 15 bases left in between. The germline CDR1 and CDR2 sequences are SGHRS and YFSETQ. Here the CDR3 DNA reads TGCGCCAGCAGCTTGGGTAGTAGCGGCCAAAAAGAGACCCAGTACTTC. It encodes CASSLGSSGQKETQYF.

This clonotype was seen only a few times. The chain employs TRBV7-2 and TRBJ2-3; maybe TRBD2 (7 bases). Deletions cut 4 bases from V and 5 bases from J, with 19 bases between. Germline V gene data show CDR1 as SGHTA and CDR2 as FQGNSA. The CDR3 extends over 16 amino acids. The CDR3 spells CASSSPWGGGGDTQYF. CDR3 DNA: TGTGCCAGCAGCTCCCCCTGGGGGGGGGGCGGAGATACGCAGTATTTT.